The entry below describes one T cell receptor (beta chain). Its antigen is undetermined. The protocol was immunoSEQ multiplex PCR, while the TCRdb copy is restricted to in-frame clones and leaves out a portion. Of 70,000 to 90,000 clones in the sample, about four fifths were seen once. The source of the sample is a study of PD-1 blockade in mismatch repair-deficient tumors. Germline CDR1 and CDR2: SGHVS and FNYEAQ. V shed 2 bases and J shed 5 bases, with 10 bases lying between them. The CDR3 loop spans 13 amino acids. Regarding the study as a whole: Tumor-resident clones, often absent from pretreatment blood, expanded after pembrolizumab and then contracted.

The receptor was isolated from an adult with mismatch repair-deficient cancer. Sequences were derived from peripheral blood, sampled 44 weeks after starting pembrolizumab. This chain links TRBV7-6 with TRBJ2-7, with a possible D match to TRBD1 (6 bases). The CDR3 nucleotides read TGTGCCAGCAGCTTAACAGGGAACAACGAGCAGTACTTC. This translates into CASSLTGNNEQYF.